This T cell receptor beta chain is drawn from a study of T-cell memory formation after mild COVID-19. MiXCR, run by TCRdb on the 5' RACE reads, gives a single entry per CDR3 protein. The data contain some 46,000 distinct CDR3 sequences, about 6.3% of them singletons. Germline V lookup: CDR1 LNHNV, CDR2 YYDKDF (reference sequence). The CDR3 is 15 amino acids. With 0 bases removed from V and 2 bases from J, the gap between germline ends came to 9 bases. The specimen sequenced was PBMCs or a T cell subset sorted from them (not recorded which). This rearrangement joins TRBV15 to TRBJ2-3; D gene ambiguous. The receptor comes from an adult who had mild COVID-19 (a few samples of this study predate the infection). Cell type and time point are not known. The CDR3 reads CATSRDGRPTDTQYF. The CDR3, as DNA: TGTGCCACCAGCAGAGATGGACGCCCCACAGATACGCAGTATTTT.